This TCR beta chain stems from a study of T-cell memory formation after mild COVID-19. Germline V CDR1 and CDR2: SGHTA, FQGNSA. The ends were cut back, 11 bases at V and 2 bases at J, with 16 bases in the middle. The CDR3 loop spans 13 amino acids. This clonotype was recorded at least ten times. TCRdb re-called the 5' RACE reads through MiXCR, storing one row per CDR3 protein. The sample records 150,000 to 200,000 distinct CDR3 sequences, approximately 10% being singletons. This TCR was recovered from a young man who had mild COVID-19 (a few samples of this study predate the infection). Cell type and time point are not known. Specimen: PBMCs or a T cell subset sorted from them (not recorded which). The J gene is TRBJ2-7, the V gene TRBV7-2; unclear D gene. The CDR3 here is CAVSDRGPYEQYF. CDR3 in DNA: TGTGCCGTCAGCGACCGAGGACCCTACGAGCAGTACTTC. The entire variable domain, with the rest obtained from reference TRBV7-2 and TRBJ2-7, is as follows: GAGVSQSPSNKVTEKGKDVELRCDPISGHTALYWYRQSLGQGLEFLIYFQGNSAPDKSGLPSDRFSAERTGGSVSTLTIQRTQQEDSAVYLCAVSDRGPYEQYFGPGTRLTVT.